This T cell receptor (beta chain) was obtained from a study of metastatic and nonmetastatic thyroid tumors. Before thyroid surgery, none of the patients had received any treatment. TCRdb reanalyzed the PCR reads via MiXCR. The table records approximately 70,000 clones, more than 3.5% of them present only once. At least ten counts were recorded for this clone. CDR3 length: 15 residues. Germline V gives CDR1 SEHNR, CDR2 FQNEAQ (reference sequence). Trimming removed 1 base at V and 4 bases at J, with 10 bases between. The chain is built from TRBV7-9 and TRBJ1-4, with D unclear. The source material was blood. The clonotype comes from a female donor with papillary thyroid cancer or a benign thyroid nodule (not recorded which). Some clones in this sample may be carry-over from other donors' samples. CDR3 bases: TGTGCCAGCAGCTTAGGGTCGGGAAATAATGAAAAACTGTTTTTT. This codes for CASSLGSGNNEKLFF.